The present entry profiles one TCR beta chain with its context. Its antigen is as yet unknown. MiXCR was run by TCRdb on the multiplex PCR reads, yielding one entry per CDR3 protein. The sample records about 270,000 distinct CDR3 sequences, roughly 30% being singletons. Germline V gives CDR1 SQVTM, CDR2 ANQGSEA. CDR3 length: 13 residues. V dropped 4 bases and J dropped 7 bases, with 16 bases sitting between them. These data are taken from a study of breast tumors, draining lymph nodes, adjacent tissues. Overall study results and limits: Luminal-like breast cancer showed significantly greater tumor-nontumor repertoire similarity than basal-like breast cancer did. The lymph node origin of tumor T cells was framed as consistent with a hypothesis, not demonstrated. Findings are consistent with lymph node origin and intratumoral expansion of most tumor T cells.

The lymph nodes were axillary draining lymph nodes from breast cancer patients. The TCR sequence derives from a female donor with breast cancer. Some clones in this sample may be carry-over from other donors' samples. This chain uses TRBV29-1 with TRBJ1-2, with a possible D match to TRBD1 (6 bases). Sequencing was carried out using axillary lymph node tissue. This CDR3 is CSVVAGAKGGYTF. DNA for the CDR3: TGCAGCGTTGTAGCAGGGGCTAAAGGTGGCTACACCTTC.